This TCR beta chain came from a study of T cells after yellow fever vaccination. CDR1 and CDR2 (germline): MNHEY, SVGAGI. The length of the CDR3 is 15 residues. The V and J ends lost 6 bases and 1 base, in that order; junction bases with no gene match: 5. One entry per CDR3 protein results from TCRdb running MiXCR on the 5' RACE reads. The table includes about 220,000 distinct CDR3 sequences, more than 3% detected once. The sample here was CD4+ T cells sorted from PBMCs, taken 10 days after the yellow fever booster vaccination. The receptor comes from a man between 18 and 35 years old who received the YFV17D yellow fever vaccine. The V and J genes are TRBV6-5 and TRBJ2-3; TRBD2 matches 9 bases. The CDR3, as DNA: TGTGCCAGCAGAGCTAGACTAGCGGGCACAGATACGCAGTATTTT. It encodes CASRARLAGTDTQYF.